What follows is one TCR beta chain and its context. Its antigen is unknown. This sample stems from a study of response to subunit inactivated influenza vaccine. TCRdb re-called the RT-PCR reads through MiXCR, storing one row per CDR3 protein. The profile shows hundreds of thousands of distinct CDR3 sequences, approximately 14% of them singletons. Trimming stripped 3 bases from V and 10 bases from J, with 13 bases between. CDR3 size: 13 residues. Germline CDR1 is SEHNR and CDR2 is FQNEAQ (reference sequence). Study outcomes and limitations: After each seasonal influenza vaccination, few new T cells are recruited, the authors suggested.

Sequenced here: PBMCs from blood, sampled about 13 days after vaccination. This clonotype was sampled from a man aged 50 to 60 who received an inactivated influenza vaccine. This chain uses TRBV7-9 with TRBJ2-1; D is unresolved. The chain's CDR3 is CASSFPNLAEQFF. CDR3 DNA: TGTGCCAGCAGCTTCCCTAACTTGGCAGAGCAGTTCTTC.